The text below deals with one T cell receptor (beta chain). Its antigen remains unidentified. V lost 5 bases, J lost 2 bases, and 13 bases lay in between. The CDR3 totals 15 residues. Germline values: CDR1 LNHDA, CDR2 SQIVND (reference sequence). These data come from a study of blood T cell dynamics during melanoma immunotherapy. Whole-study findings and limits: Disease-control patients' PBMC repertoires became either more clonal or more diverse at W3.

Time point described: pre-treatment baseline. Blood was drawn before treatment and at week 3 after checkpoint blockade. Patients had no prior systemic cancer treatment, immunosuppressants or other active cancers. Assay used: immunoSEQ multiplex PCR; TCRdb lists only in-frame clones, some missing. This sample has tens of thousands of clones, with 85% to 90% found just once. The TCR comes from a human donor with melanoma. The genes are TRBV19 and TRBJ2-1; no definite D call. The specimen comprised blood, sampled from a patient treated with checkpoint blockade. CDR3 sequence: CASSPQLPAYNEQFF. DNA of the CDR3: TGTGCCAGTAGTCCACAGCTTCCCGCCTACAATGAGCAGTTCTTC.